Listed here is a single T cell receptor beta chain. The antigen remains undetermined. Clones were sequenced by immunoSEQ multiplex PCR, and TCRdb holds only the in-frame ones, with some missing. The sample includes tens of thousands of clones, approximately 80% seen only once; the top ten take almost 6.5%. Germline-derived CDR1 and CDR2 are ENHRY and SYGVKD. The ends were cut back, 8 bases at V and 4 bases at J, with 21 bases in the middle. This CDR3 has 16 amino acids. This entry belongs to a study of radiation and T cells in renal cell carcinoma. Study observations and caveats: From baseline, blood top tumor clonotypes peaked at 2 weeks post-radiation. Pretreatment tumor biopsies were lacking, so baseline clonotypes are unknown.

The time point is: baseline pretreatment blood. Treatment noted: 15 Gy SBRT to primary tumor, nephrectomy 4 weeks later. After SBRT, blood was collected at 2 and 4 weeks, plus baseline. This specimen consisted of blood, obtained from a patient whose treatment included radiotherapy and nephrectomy. The chain joins TRBV10-3 to TRBJ1-3; a possible D gene is TRBD1 (5 bases). This receptor was identified in a man in his sixties with renal cell carcinoma. DNA for the CDR3: TGTGCCATCGGTATAGGGGTAGGGGTCGGCGGAAACACCATATATTTT. It specifies CAIGIGVGVGGNTIYF.